The clone carrying this T cell receptor (beta chain) was detected only a few times. After removal of 2 bases from V and 2 bases from J, the junction contained 9 bases not matched to a gene. CDR1 is SQVTM and CDR2 is ANQGSEA in the germline V gene. The CDR3 has 17 residues. This specimen belongs to a study of early T cells in non-severe SARS-CoV-2 infection. Study context: With bulk RNA from unsorted whole blood as input, sequencing yielded unpaired chains.

MiXCR was run by TCRdb on the 5' RACE reads, yielding one entry per CDR3 protein. The table has about 45,000 distinct CDR3 sequences, more than 9% seen once. The J gene is TRBJ2-1, the V gene TRBV29-1; 10 positions match TRBD1. The TCR originated in an adult who was a healthcare worker with PCR-confirmed SARS-CoV-2 infection or an uninfected control (not recorded which). Sequenced: whole blood. CDR3 loop: CSVETEGQGRAYNEQFF. In DNA form, the CDR3 reads TGCAGCGTTGAAACTGAGGGACAGGGGAGGGCCTACAATGAGCAGTTCTTC.